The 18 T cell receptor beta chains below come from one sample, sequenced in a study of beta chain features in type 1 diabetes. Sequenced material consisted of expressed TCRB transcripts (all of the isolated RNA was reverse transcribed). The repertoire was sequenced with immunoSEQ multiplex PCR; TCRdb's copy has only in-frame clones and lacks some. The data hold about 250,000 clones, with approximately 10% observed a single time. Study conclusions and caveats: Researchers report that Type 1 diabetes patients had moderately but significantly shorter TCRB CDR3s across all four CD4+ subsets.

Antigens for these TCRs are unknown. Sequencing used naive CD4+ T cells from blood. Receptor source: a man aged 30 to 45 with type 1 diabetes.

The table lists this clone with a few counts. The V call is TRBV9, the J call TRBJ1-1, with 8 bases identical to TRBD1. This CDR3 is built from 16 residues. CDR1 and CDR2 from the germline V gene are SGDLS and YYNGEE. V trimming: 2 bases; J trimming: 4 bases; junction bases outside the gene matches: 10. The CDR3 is CASSVEGDRISTEAFF. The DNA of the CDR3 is TGTGCCAGCAGCGTCGAAGGGGACAGGATCAGCACTGAAGCTTTCTTT. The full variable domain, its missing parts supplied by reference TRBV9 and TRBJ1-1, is DSGVTQTPKHLITATGQRVTLRCSPRSGDLSVYWYQQSLDQGLQFLIQYYNGEERAKGNILERFSAQQFPDLHSELNLSSLELGDSALYFCASSVEGDRISTEAFFGQGTRLTVV.

The CDR3 coding sequence is TGCGCCAGCAGCCTAACCCCGGGATCCCACAATGAGCAGTTCTTC. Encoded protein: CASSLTPGSHNEQFF. The chain recombines TRBV5-1 with TRBJ2-1; maybe TRBD2 (5 bases). Trimming removed 4 bases from V and 5 bases from J, with 16 bases in between. Germline CDR1 SGHRS, CDR2 YFSETQ. This CDR3 has 15 residues.

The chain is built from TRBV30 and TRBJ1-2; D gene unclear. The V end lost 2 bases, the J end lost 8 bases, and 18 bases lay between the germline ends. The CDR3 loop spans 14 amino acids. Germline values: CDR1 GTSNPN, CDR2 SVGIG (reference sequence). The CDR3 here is CAWSPRSSTRGYTF. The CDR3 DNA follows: TGTGCCTGGAGTCCACGGAGCAGTACTAGGGGCTACACCTTC.

The CDR3, as DNA: TGCGCCAGCAGCATTACAGGGGGATCGCACGAGCAGTTCTTC. This codes for CASSITGGSHEQFF. V is TRBV5-1 and J is TRBJ2-1; TRBD1 aligns across 8 bases. The junction had 10 bases not matched to a gene; V was cut back by 4 bases and J by 10 bases. CDR1 and CDR2 (germline): SGHRS, YFSETQ. The length of the CDR3 is 14 residues.

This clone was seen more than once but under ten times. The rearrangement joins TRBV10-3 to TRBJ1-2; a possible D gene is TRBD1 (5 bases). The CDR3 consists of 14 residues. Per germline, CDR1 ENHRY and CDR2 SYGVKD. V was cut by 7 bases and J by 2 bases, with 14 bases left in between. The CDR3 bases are TGTGCCATCAAATTCAGCCAGGGCAACTATGGCTACACCTTC. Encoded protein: CAIKFSQGNYGYTF.

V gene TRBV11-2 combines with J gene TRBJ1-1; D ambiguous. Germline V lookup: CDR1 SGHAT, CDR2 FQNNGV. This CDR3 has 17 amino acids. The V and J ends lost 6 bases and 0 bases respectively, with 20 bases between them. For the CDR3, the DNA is TGTGCCAGCAGACGACACGCACTCTTCTTAATGAACACTGAAGCTTTCTTT. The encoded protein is CASRRHALFLMNTEAFF.

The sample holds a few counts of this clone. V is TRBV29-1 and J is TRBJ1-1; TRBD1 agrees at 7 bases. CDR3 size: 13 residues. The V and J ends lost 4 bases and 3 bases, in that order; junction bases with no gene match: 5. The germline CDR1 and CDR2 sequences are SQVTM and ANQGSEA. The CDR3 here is CSVGQGLDTEAFF. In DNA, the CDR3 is TGCAGCGTTGGACAGGGTCTGGACACTGAAGCTTTCTTT. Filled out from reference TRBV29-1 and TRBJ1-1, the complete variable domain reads SAVISQKPSRDICQRGTSLTIQCQVDSQVTMMFWYRQQPGQSLTLIATANQGSEATYESGFVIDKFPISRPNLTFSTLTVSNMSPEDSSIYLCSVGQGLDTEAFFGQGTRLTVV.

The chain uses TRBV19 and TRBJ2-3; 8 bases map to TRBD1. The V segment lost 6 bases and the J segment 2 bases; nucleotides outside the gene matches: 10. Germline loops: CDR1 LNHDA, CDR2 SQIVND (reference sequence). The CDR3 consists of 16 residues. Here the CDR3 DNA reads TGTGCCAGTAGCAGACGGGACAGGCCAAACACAGATACGCAGTATTTT. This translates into CASSRRDRPNTDTQYF.

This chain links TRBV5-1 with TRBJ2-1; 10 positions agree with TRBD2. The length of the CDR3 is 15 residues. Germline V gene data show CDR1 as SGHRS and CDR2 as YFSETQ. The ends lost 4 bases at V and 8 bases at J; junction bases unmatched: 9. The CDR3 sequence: CASSPLAGFVDEQFF. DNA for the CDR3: TGCGCCAGCAGCCCACTAGCGGGGTTCGTCGATGAGCAGTTCTTC. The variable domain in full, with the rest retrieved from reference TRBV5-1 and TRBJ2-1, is KAGVTQTPRYLIKTRGQQVTLSCSPISGHRSVSWYQQTPGQGLQFLFEYFSETQRNKGNFPGRFSGRQFSNSRSEMNVSTLELGDSALYLCASSPLAGFVDEQFFGPGTRLTVL.

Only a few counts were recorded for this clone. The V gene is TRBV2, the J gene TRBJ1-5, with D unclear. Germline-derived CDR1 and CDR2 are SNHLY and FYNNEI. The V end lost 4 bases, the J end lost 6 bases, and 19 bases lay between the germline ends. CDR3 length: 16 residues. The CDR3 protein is CASSAQLGDWSQPQHF. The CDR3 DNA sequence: TGTGCCAGCAGTGCCCAGCTCGGGGATTGGAGTCAGCCCCAGCATTTT.

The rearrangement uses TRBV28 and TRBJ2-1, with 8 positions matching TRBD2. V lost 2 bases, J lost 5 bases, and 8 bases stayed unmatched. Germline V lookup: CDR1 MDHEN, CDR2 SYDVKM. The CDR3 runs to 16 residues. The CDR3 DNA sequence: TGTGCCAGCAGTTTAGGGGCGGCGGGGGGCCACAATGAGCAGTTCTTC. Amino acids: CASSLGAAGGHNEQFF.

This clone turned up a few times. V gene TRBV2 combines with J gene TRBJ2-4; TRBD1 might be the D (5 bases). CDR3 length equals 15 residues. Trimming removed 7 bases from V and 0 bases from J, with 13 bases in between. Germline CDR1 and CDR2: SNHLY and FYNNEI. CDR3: CASNDSPLAKNIQYF. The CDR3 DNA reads TGTGCCAGCAACGACAGTCCCTTAGCCAAAAACATTCAGTACTTC.

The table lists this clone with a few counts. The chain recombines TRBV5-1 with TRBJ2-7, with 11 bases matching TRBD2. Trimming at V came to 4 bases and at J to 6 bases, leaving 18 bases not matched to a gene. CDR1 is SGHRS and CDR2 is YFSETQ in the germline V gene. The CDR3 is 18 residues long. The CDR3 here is CASSPRTSGLNFRREQYF. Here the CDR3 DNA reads TGCGCCAGCAGCCCCCGGACTAGCGGGCTAAATTTCCGTCGCGAGCAGTACTTC.

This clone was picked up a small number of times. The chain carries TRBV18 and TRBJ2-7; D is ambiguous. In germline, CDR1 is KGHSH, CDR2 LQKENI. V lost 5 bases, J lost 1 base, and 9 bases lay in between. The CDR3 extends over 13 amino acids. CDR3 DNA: TGTGCCAGCTCAAGACTGGAGTCCTACGAGCAGTACTTC. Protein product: CASSRLESYEQYF.

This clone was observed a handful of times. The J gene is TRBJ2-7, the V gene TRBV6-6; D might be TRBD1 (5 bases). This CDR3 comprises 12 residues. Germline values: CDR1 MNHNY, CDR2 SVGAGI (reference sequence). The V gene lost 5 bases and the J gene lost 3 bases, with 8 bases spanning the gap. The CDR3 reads CASSPQGYEQYF. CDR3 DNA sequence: TGTGCCAGCAGTCCCCAGGGCTACGAGCAGTACTTC.

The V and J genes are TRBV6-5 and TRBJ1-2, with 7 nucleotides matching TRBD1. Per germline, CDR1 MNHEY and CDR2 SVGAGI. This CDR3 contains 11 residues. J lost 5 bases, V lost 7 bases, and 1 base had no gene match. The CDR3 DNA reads TGTGCCAGCATGGGACAGTATGGCTACACCTTC. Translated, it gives CASMGQYGYTF.

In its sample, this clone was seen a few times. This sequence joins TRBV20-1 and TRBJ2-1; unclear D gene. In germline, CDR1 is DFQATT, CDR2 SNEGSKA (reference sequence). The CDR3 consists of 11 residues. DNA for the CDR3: TGCAGCCCGTCTGGCAACAATGAGCAGTTCTTC. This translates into CSPSGNNEQFF.

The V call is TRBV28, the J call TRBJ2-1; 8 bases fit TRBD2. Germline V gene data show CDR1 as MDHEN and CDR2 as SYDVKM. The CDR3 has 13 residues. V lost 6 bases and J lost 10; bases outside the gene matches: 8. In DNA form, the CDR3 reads TGTGCCAGCAGCCCAACGGGAGGGCAAGAGCAGTTCTTC. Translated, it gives CASSPTGGQEQFF.